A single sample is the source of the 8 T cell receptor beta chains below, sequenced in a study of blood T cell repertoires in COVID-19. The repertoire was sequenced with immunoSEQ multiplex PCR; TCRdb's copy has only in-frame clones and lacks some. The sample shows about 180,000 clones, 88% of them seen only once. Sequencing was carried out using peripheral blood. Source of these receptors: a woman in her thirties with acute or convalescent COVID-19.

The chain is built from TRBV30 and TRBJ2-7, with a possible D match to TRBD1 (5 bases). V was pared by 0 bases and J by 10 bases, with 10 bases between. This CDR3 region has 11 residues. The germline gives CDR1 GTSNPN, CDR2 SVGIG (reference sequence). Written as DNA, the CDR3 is TGTGCCTGGAGTGTACAGGCTTTTCAGTACTTC. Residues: CAWSVQAFQYF.

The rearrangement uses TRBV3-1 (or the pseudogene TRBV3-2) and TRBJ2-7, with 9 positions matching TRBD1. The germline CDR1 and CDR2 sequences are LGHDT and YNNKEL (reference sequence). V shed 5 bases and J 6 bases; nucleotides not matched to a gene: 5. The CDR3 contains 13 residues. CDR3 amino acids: CASSSGQGLEQYF. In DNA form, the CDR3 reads TGTGCCAGCAGCTCAGGACAGGGGCTCGAGCAGTACTTC.

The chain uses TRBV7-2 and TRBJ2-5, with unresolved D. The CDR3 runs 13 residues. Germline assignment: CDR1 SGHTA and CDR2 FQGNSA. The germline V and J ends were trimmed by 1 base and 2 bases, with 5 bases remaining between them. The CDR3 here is CASSLVRQETQYF. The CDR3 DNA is TGTGCCAGCAGCTTAGTTAGACAAGAGACCCAGTACTTC.

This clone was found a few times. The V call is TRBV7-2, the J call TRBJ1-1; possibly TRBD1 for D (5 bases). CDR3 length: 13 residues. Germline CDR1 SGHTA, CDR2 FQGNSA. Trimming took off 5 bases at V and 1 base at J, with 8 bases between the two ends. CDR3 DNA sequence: TGTGCCAGCAGCGCCGACAGGAACACTGAAGCTTTCTTT. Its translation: CASSADRNTEAFF.

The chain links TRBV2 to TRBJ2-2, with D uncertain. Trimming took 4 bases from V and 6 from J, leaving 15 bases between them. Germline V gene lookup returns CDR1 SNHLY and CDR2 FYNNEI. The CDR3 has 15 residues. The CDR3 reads CASSGSSWVAGELFF. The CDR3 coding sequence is TGTGCCAGCAGTGGAAGTAGCTGGGTCGCCGGGGAGCTGTTTTTT.

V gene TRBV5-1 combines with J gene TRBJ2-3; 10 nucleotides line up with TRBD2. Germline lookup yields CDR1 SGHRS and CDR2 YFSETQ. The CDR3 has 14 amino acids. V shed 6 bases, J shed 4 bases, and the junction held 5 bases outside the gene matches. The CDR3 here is CASKASGSSDTQYF. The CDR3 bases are TGCGCCAGCAAGGCTAGCGGGAGTTCAGATACGCAGTATTTT.

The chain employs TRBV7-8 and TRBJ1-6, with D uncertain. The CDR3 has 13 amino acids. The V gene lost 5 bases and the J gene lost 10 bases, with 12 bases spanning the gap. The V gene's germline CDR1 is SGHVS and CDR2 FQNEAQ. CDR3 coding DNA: TGTGCCAGCAGCGCCCGGGCGGGGTCACCCCTCCACTTT. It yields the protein CASSARAGSPLHF.

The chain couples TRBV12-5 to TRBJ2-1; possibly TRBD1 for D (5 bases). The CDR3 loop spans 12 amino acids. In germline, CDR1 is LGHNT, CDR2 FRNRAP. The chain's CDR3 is CPEGVSYNEQFF. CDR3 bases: TGTCCGGAAGGGGTCTCCTACAATGAGCAGTTCTTC.